A single sample gave rise to the 32 T cell receptor beta chains below, sequenced in a study of blood T cell repertoires in COVID-19. Data came from immunoSEQ multiplex PCR; TCRdb stores just in-frame clones and leaves some out. Found here are roughly 250,000 clones, roughly 90% of them singletons; the top ten hold over 4%. The sequencing input was peripheral blood. The receptors derive from a man in his 60s who had recovered from COVID-19.

The chain joins TRBV6-5 to TRBJ2-3; D is uncertain. Between the trimmed V and J ends, which lost 2 bases and 4 bases, there was a span of 7 bases. The CDR3 runs 13 residues. Germline V gives CDR1 MNHEY, CDR2 SVGAGI. The CDR3 nucleotides are TGTGCCAGCAGTTACCCCCGGGCAGATACGCAGTATTTT. Its protein product is CASSYPRADTQYF.

The chain couples TRBV6-1 to TRBJ1-3; D not certain. The CDR3 spans 16 residues. Germline lookup yields CDR1 MNHNS and CDR2 SASEGT. Trimming took 4 bases from V and 0 from J, leaving 13 bases between them. The CDR3 region has the DNA TGTGCCAGCAGTGGGAACGGACTGAGCTCTGGAAACACCATATATTTT. This gives the protein CASSGNGLSSGNTIYF.

Notes on this clone: At one end, the junction sequence differs from germline, possibly due to a read error. The gene calls are TRBV4-2 and TRBJ2-7, with a weak D call TRBD1 (6 bases). This CDR3 spans 13 amino acids. The germline V gene has CDR1 LGHNA and CDR2 YNFKEQ. The CDR3 DNA follows: TGTGCCAGCAGCCAAGATGGAGGACAGCGCCAAGTATTC. Translation: CASSQDGGQRQVF.

This clone has only one observation. Written as DNA, the CDR3 is TGTGCCAGCAGCGCTACACAGGGTGTCGCCACCGGGGAGCTGTTTTTT. Amino acid sequence: CASSATQGVATGELFF. The chain recombines TRBV9 with TRBJ2-2; perhaps TRBD1 as D (6 bases). The ends were cut back, 3 bases at V and 4 bases at J, with 16 bases in the middle. The CDR3 contains 16 residues. CDR1 and CDR2 from the germline V gene are SGDLS and YYNGEE.

The J gene is TRBJ2-3, the V gene TRBV7-2; 8 nucleotides agree with TRBD2. Germline V gives CDR1 SGHTA, CDR2 FQGNSA. This CDR3 has 15 residues. Germline trimming cut 1 base from V and 7 bases from J; bases unmatched to any gene: 7. CDR3 DNA sequence: TGTGCCAGCAGCTTAGGCGCGGGGGGCATGAATACGCAGTATTTT. It yields the protein CASSLGAGGMNTQYF. Looking up the rest from reference TRBV7-2 and TRBJ2-3 gives the full variable domain: GAGVSQSPSNKVTEKGKDVELRCDPISGHTALYWYRQSLGQGLEFLIYFQGNSAPDKSGLPSDRFSAERTGGSVSTLTIQRTQQEDSAVYLCASSLGAGGMNTQYFGPGTRLTVL.

The V and J genes are TRBV30 and TRBJ2-2; TRBD1 matches at 7 bases. The CDR3 has 15 residues. The J segment lost 1 base and the V segment lost 4 bases, leaving 6 bases of the junction unmatched. In germline, CDR1 is GTSNPN, CDR2 SVGIG (reference sequence). The CDR3 is CAWNRGSQNTGELFF. As DNA, the CDR3 is TGTGCCTGGAACAGGGGCTCACAGAACACCGGGGAGCTGTTTTTT.

V and J are TRBV9 and TRBJ2-7; weak D call: TRBD1 (6 bases). Trimming pared 4 bases from V and 6 bases from J, leaving 17 bases between. The CDR3 runs 14 residues. CDR1 is SGDLS, CDR2 YYNGEE, per germline. CDR3 in DNA: TGTGCCAGCAGCTCTCGGACAGACTTGGGCGAGCAGTACTTC. Amino acid sequence: CASSSRTDLGEQYF. The full variable domain, with the rest looked up from reference TRBV9 and TRBJ2-7, is DSGVTQTPKHLITATGQRVTLRCSPRSGDLSVYWYQQSLDQGLQFLIQYYNGEERAKGNILERFSAQQFPDLHSELNLSSLELGDSALYFCASSSRTDLGEQYFGPGTRLTVT.

This chain uses TRBV14 with TRBJ2-7, with 8 bases matching TRBD1. Looked up from germline, CDR1 is SGHDN and CDR2 is FVKESK. Losses at the gene ends were 1 base for V and 2 bases for J; bases not matched to a gene: 10. This CDR3 contains 17 residues. CDR3 DNA sequence: TGTGCCAGCAGCCAAGCAGTAGACAGGGGCTTCCCCTACGAGCAGTACTTC. Its protein is CASSQAVDRGFPYEQYF.

The chain has TRBV5-1 and TRBJ2-3; 13 bases line up with TRBD2. The CDR3 has 16 amino acids. V shed 4 bases and J 6 bases; nucleotides not matched to a gene: 8. Germline CDR1 reads SGHRS; CDR2 reads YFSETQ. CDR3 nucleotides: TGCGCCAGCAGCATAACTAGCGGGGGGGCCAGGGATACGCAGTATTTT. It is translated as CASSITSGGARDTQYF.

The genes are TRBV5-8 and TRBJ2-1; D might be TRBD1 (6 bases). Germline V lookup: CDR1 SGHTS, CDR2 YDEGEE. V was shortened by 1 base and J by 6 bases, with 8 bases between the two germline ends. The CDR3 runs 13 residues. CDR3 bases: TGTGCCAGCAGCTTGTACAGGGCCAATGAGCAGTTCTTC. It encodes CASSLYRANEQFF.

The chain combines TRBV3-1 (or the pseudogene TRBV3-2) with TRBJ1-6; weak D call: TRBD1 (6 bases). Germline V gene sequence: CDR1 LGHDT, CDR2 YNNKEL (reference sequence). V was trimmed by 1 base and J by 11 bases, leaving 12 bases between them. The CDR3 totals 14 residues. The CDR3 region is CASSQAGARAPLHF. The CDR3 DNA reads TGTGCCAGCAGCCAAGCAGGGGCCAGGGCACCCCTCCACTTT.

The chain links TRBV23-1 to TRBJ2-4; tentatively, D is TRBD2 (6 bases). TRBV23-1 has ORF status, its function being uncertain. The ends were cut back, 0 bases at V and 3 bases at J, with 12 bases in the middle. The CDR3 sequence is 16 residues long. The chain's CDR3 is CASSQSRREVKNIQYF. The CDR3 DNA sequence: TGCGCCAGCAGTCAATCAAGGAGGGAGGTCAAAAACATTCAGTACTTC.

V and J are TRBV19 and TRBJ2-7, with 8 bases fitting TRBD1. CDR1 is LNHDA and CDR2 is SQIVND in the germline V gene (reference sequence). V lost 10 bases to trimming and J lost 6 bases; unmatched junction nucleotides: 11. The CDR3 is 13 amino acids. CDR3 loop: CATPGQGAAEQYF. In DNA, the CDR3 is TGTGCCACCCCTGGGCAGGGGGCGGCCGAGCAGTACTTC. Combining the CDR3 with reference TRBV19 and TRBJ2-7 gives the whole variable domain DGGITQSPKYLFRKEGQNVTLSCEQNLNHDAMYWYRQDPGQGLRLIYYSQIVNDFQKGDIAEGYSVSREKKESFPLTVTSAQKNPTAFYLCATPGQGAAEQYFGPGTRLTVT.

The chain links TRBV7-9 to TRBJ2-7; 9 nucleotides line up with TRBD1. This CDR3 is 16 amino acids long. Germline-derived CDR1 and CDR2 are SEHNR and FQNEAQ (reference sequence). Trimming at V came to 5 bases and at J to 5 bases, leaving 13 bases not matched to a gene. In DNA, the CDR3 is TGTGCCAGCAGCCCAAGGATTCGTGGGACAGGGCACGAGCAGTACTTC. It codes for CASSPRIRGTGHEQYF.

This chain connects TRBV9 to TRBJ2-3; 15 bases fit TRBD2. J gave up 5 bases and V 3 bases, and 13 bases lay outside the gene matches. This CDR3 has 19 amino acids. Germline CDR1 and CDR2: SGDLS and YYNGEE. The CDR3 spells CASSARAQGLAGGRDTQYF. CDR3 coding DNA: TGTGCCAGCAGCGCCAGAGCCCAGGGACTAGCGGGGGGAAGAGATACGCAGTATTTT.

This clone was seen just once. The chain couples TRBV9 to TRBJ2-7; D is possibly TRBD1 (5 bases). This CDR3 comprises 14 residues. The germline V gene encodes CDR1 SGDLS and CDR2 YYNGEE. The V gene lost 2 bases and the J gene lost 5 bases, with 14 bases spanning the gap. This chain's CDR3 is CASSVSQGKDEQYF. DNA for the CDR3: TGTGCCAGCAGCGTGTCCCAGGGTAAGGACGAGCAGTACTTC.

This clone was counted a single time. The chain couples TRBV11-2 to TRBJ1-2; D gene ambiguous. The CDR3 totals 12 residues. Trimming stripped 5 bases from V and 5 bases from J, with 9 bases between. The germline V gene has CDR1 SGHAT and CDR2 FQNNGV. The CDR3 loop is CASSTRLYGYTF. In nucleotides, the CDR3 is TGTGCCAGCAGCACTCGGTTGTATGGCTACACCTTC.

The J gene is TRBJ1-1, the V gene TRBV5-1, with D possibly matching TRBD1 (5 bases). The V gene's germline CDR1 is SGHRS and CDR2 YFSETQ. The length of the CDR3 is 14 residues. V was cut by 4 bases and J by 1 base, with 11 bases left in between. The CDR3 loop is CASSPGLENTEAFF. DNA of the CDR3: TGCGCCAGCAGCCCGGGACTTGAGAACACTGAAGCTTTCTTT. Full variable domain (rest looked up from reference TRBV5-1 and TRBJ1-1): KAGVTQTPRYLIKTRGQQVTLSCSPISGHRSVSWYQQTPGQGLQFLFEYFSETQRNKGNFPGRFSGRQFSNSRSEMNVSTLELGDSALYLCASSPGLENTEAFFGQGTRLTVV.

The chain employs TRBV7-2 and TRBJ2-5, with TRBD1 identical over 11 bases. The CDR3 covers 15 residues. From germline, CDR1 is SGHTA and CDR2 FQGNSA. J gave up 3 bases and V 4 bases, and 4 bases lay outside the gene matches. CDR3 in DNA: TGTGCCAGCAGCTCGGGACAGGGGGGAAAAGAGACCCAGTACTTC. Amino acids: CASSSGQGGKETQYF.

The V and J genes are TRBV18 and TRBJ1-1; 8 nucleotides match TRBD1. The ends lost 8 bases at V and 2 bases at J; junction bases unmatched: 7. Germline V CDR1 and CDR2: KGHSH, LQKENI. The CDR3 is 14 residues long. CDR3 bases: TGTGCCAGCACTACAGGGGGAGGTAACACTGAAGCTTTCTTT. Protein: CASTTGGGNTEAFF.

The V call is TRBV5-6, the J call TRBJ2-7, with D unclear. Germline CDR1 and CDR2: SGHDT and YYEEEE. The CDR3 contains 14 residues. Trimming removed 0 bases at V and 2 bases at J, with 9 bases between. The CDR3 DNA is TGTGCCAGCAGCTTGGCCGGTGTGACCTACGAGCAGTACTTC. This encodes CASSLAGVTYEQYF.

In its sample, this clone was seen once. This chain uses TRBV7-2 with TRBJ2-7; TRBD1 agrees at 7 bases. V dropped 3 bases and J dropped 2; count of bases not matched to a gene: 4. The germline CDR1 and CDR2 sequences are SGHTA and FQGNSA. The CDR3 runs to 14 residues. The CDR3 reads CASSFPGQTYEQYF. CDR3 DNA: TGTGCCAGCAGCTTCCCGGGACAGACCTACGAGCAGTACTTC.

The chain joins TRBV7-8 to TRBJ2-3; 9 nucleotides agree with TRBD1. This CDR3 contains 16 residues. V lost 0 bases and J lost 4; bases outside the gene matches: 5. Germline V CDR1 and CDR2: SGHVS, FQNEAQ. CDR3 DNA: TGTGCCAGCAGCTTAGCGTACAGGGGGCATTCAGATACGCAGTATTTT. Protein sequence: CASSLAYRGHSDTQYF.

The CDR3 protein is CASSPDFGDRITGTIYF. Here the CDR3 DNA reads TGTGCCAGCAGCCCGGATTTTGGGGACAGGATAACGGGGACCATATATTTT. The V and J genes are TRBV9 and TRBJ1-3; 8 bases fit TRBD1. This CDR3 spans 17 amino acids. Germline V gives CDR1 SGDLS, CDR2 YYNGEE. V shed 4 bases, J shed 10 bases, and the junction held 19 bases outside the gene matches.

The chain is built from TRBV5-4 and TRBJ1-1; D remains ambiguous. Trimming cost V 1 base and J 0 bases, with 10 bases left between them. The CDR3 has 15 amino acids. Germline assignment: CDR1 SGHNT and CDR2 YYREEE (reference sequence). The CDR3 sequence: CASSLLGVMNTEAFF. CDR3 DNA sequence: TGTGCCAGCAGCTTGCTCGGGGTCATGAACACTGAAGCTTTCTTT.

CDR3 nucleotides: TGCGCCAGCAGCTTGGAAAGGGGGGGAAAACTGTTTTTT. The encoded protein is CASSLERGGKLFF. The chain uses TRBV5-1 and TRBJ1-4; possible D gene TRBD1, 6 bases. Trimming stripped 0 bases from V and 10 bases from J, with 10 bases between. The CDR3 extends over 13 amino acids. From germline, CDR1 is SGHRS and CDR2 YFSETQ.

This clone was detected a few times. The rearrangement joins TRBV6-4 to TRBJ2-3; TRBD2 might be the D (5 bases). Germline V gives CDR1 MRHNA, CDR2 SNTAGT. The CDR3 contains 17 residues. With 2 bases removed from V and 3 bases from J, the gap between germline ends came to 18 bases. DNA of the CDR3: TGTGCCAGCAGTGACGGCCCACTAGTTTTTGGGACAGATACGCAGTATTTT. It translates to CASSDGPLVFGTDTQYF.

This chain joins TRBV5-1 and TRBJ1-5; possibly TRBD1 for D (6 bases). CDR1 and CDR2 (germline): SGHRS, YFSETQ. Trimming left V 3 bases short and J 2 bases short, with 15 bases between. The CDR3 is 16 residues long. This chain's CDR3 is CASSSNRDSGNQPQHF. CDR3 in DNA: TGCGCCAGCAGCTCTAACAGGGATTCGGGCAATCAGCCCCAGCATTTT.

The V and J genes are TRBV18 and TRBJ1-2; possible D gene TRBD1, 5 bases. Between the trimmed V and J ends, which lost 4 bases and 2 bases, there was a span of 14 bases. CDR1 and CDR2 from the germline V gene are KGHSH and LQKENI. The CDR3 totals 15 residues. CDR3 amino acids: CASSLQGDLNYGYTF. CDR3 bases: TGTGCCAGCTCACTTCAAGGGGACTTAAACTATGGCTACACCTTC. Complete variable domain (other parts from reference TRBV18 and TRBJ1-2): NAGVMQNPRHLVRRRGQEARLRCSPMKGHSHVYWYRQLPEEGLKFMVYLQKENIIDESGMPKERFSAEFPKEGPSILRIQQVVRGDSAAYFCASSLQGDLNYGYTFGSGTRLTVV.

V usage is TRBV5-5 and J usage is TRBJ2-5, with 7 bases lining up with TRBD2. Looked up from germline, CDR1 is SGHKS and CDR2 is YYEKEE (reference sequence). V trimming: 7 bases; J trimming: 2 bases; junction bases outside the gene matches: 11. The CDR3 length is 15 residues. CDR3 DNA: TGTGCCAGCCACGGCGGGGGATCCGGGCAAGAGACCCAGTACTTC. Translated: CASHGGGSGQETQYF.

The chain uses TRBV7-9 and TRBJ2-7; the match to TRBD1 covers 11 bases. Trimming removed 4 bases from V and 4 bases from J; junction bases left unmatched: 9. Per the germline V gene, CDR1 is SEHNR and CDR2 is FQNEAQ (reference sequence). The CDR3 sequence is 16 residues long. The CDR3 loop reads CASSSGTGGYFYEQYF. In DNA, the CDR3 is TGTGCCAGCAGCTCCGGGACAGGGGGATACTTTTACGAGCAGTACTTC.

The chain recombines TRBV5-1 with TRBJ2-7, with 7 bases lining up with TRBD2. Germline trimming cut 4 bases from V and 2 bases from J; bases unmatched to any gene: 12. The CDR3 length is 16 residues. Germline CDR1 is SGHRS and CDR2 is YFSETQ. CDR3 sequence: CASSQDSSGGPYEQYF. CDR3 coding DNA: TGCGCCAGCAGCCAGGACTCTAGCGGTGGACCCTACGAGCAGTACTTC.